This entry lists 32 T cell receptor beta chains sequenced from one sample in a study of T cell responses to AZD1222 COVID-19 vaccine. Here immunoSEQ multiplex PCR was the method, and the copy in TCRdb shows in-frame clones only, minus some. In the table there are more than 110,000 clones, just over 90% of which are singletons. This specimen consisted of peripheral blood, obtained on day 0 of AZD1222 vaccination. The receptors come from an adult in good health.

The rearrangement uses TRBV6-5 and TRBJ1-5, with TRBD1 matching over 8 bases. Trimming removed 7 bases from V and 3 bases from J; junction bases left unmatched: 2. The CDR3 is 13 residues long. Germline V gene lookup returns CDR1 MNHEY and CDR2 SVGAGI. The CDR3 loop reads CASKTGVNQPQHF. The CDR3 DNA reads TGTGCCAGCAAGACAGGGGTCAATCAGCCCCAGCATTTT.

In the case of this clone: At the DNA level, this CDR3 is encoded by other sequences in the same sample as well. J is TRBJ2-5 and V is TRBV12-3 or TRBV12-4; D is possibly TRBD1 or TRBD2 (5 bases each). Trimming cost V 0 bases and J 4 bases, with 6 bases left between them. CDR3 length: 13 amino acids. CDR3 nucleotides: TGTGCCAGCAGTTTAGCGGGGGTAGAGACCCAGTACTTC. Protein sequence: CASSLAGVETQYF.

V gene TRBV7-2 combines with J gene TRBJ2-7, with a weak D call TRBD1 (5 bases). Trimming removed 3 bases at V and 6 bases at J, with 12 bases between. This CDR3 contains 13 residues. CDR1 is SGHTA and CDR2 is FQGNSA in the germline V gene. The CDR3 region has the DNA TGTGCCAGCAGCTTCGGCAGGGTATTCGAGCAGTACTTC. It specifies CASSFGRVFEQYF.

The rearrangement links TRBV20-1 to TRBJ2-7; no firm D call. Germline V gene lookup returns CDR1 DFQATT and CDR2 SNEGSKA (reference sequence). The CDR3 is 11 residues long. V was cut by 3 bases and J by 5 bases, with 8 bases left in between. This chain's CDR3 is CSASGPNEQYF. The CDR3 DNA sequence: TGCAGTGCTAGCGGGCCGAACGAGCAGTACTTC.

V usage is TRBV10-3 and J usage is TRBJ2-1, with 8 bases lining up with TRBD1. Germline V gene sequence: CDR1 ENHRY, CDR2 SYGVKD. The CDR3 has 16 residues. V was clipped by 7 bases and J by 4 bases; unmatched bases: 12. DNA for the CDR3: TGTGCCATCAAAGGGTCTGACAGGGGAAGTTACAATGAGCAGTTCTTC. This encodes CAIKGSDRGSYNEQFF.

The chain has TRBV13 and TRBJ2-3, with TRBD2 matching over 7 bases. V lost 2 bases, J lost 0 bases, and 5 bases stayed unmatched. CDR3 length: 16 residues. Germline CDR1 is PRHDT and CDR2 is FYEKMQ (reference sequence). This chain's CDR3 is CASSLSSGFSTDTQYF. CDR3 coding DNA: TGTGCCAGCAGCTTAAGTAGCGGGTTTAGCACAGATACGCAGTATTTT.

This rearrangement joins TRBV7-2 to TRBJ2-7, with D unclear. The CDR3 spans 15 residues. V was pared by 0 bases and J by 3 bases, with 12 bases between. Germline V gives CDR1 SGHTA, CDR2 FQGNSA. CDR3 nucleotide sequence: TGTGCCAGCAGCTTAGCTAGGGTAGCCTACTACGAGCAGTACTTC. It is translated as CASSLARVAYYEQYF.

This sequence joins TRBV10-3 and TRBJ2-5; 7 bases fit TRBD1. The trim removed 5 bases at V and 5 bases at J, leaving 17 bases unmatched. The germline gives CDR1 ENHRY, CDR2 SYGVKD. There are 17 residues in the CDR3. The chain's CDR3 is CAISPGQTLPRGETQYF. In nucleotides, the CDR3 is TGTGCCATCAGTCCGGGACAGACTCTCCCTCGAGGGGAGACCCAGTACTTC.

The chain joins TRBV6-5 to TRBJ1-1, with 8 bases identical to TRBD1. The germline gives CDR1 MNHEY, CDR2 SVGAGI. The CDR3 sequence is 13 residues long. The junction had 9 bases not matched to a gene; V was cut back by 10 bases and J by 5 bases. CDR3 coding DNA: TGTGCCATTCCGGGACAGGATGGGACTGAAGCTTTCTTT. Protein sequence: CAIPGQDGTEAFF.

The rearrangement uses TRBV7-6 and TRBJ2-5, with D possibly matching TRBD1 (6 bases). The CDR3 runs to 16 residues. V dropped 8 bases and J dropped 0 bases, with 19 bases sitting between them. Per the germline V gene, CDR1 is SGHVS and CDR2 is FNYEAQ. The CDR3 sequence is CASSMHLGTYQETQYF. DNA for the CDR3: TGTGCCAGCTCAATGCATCTTGGGACATACCAAGAGACCCAGTACTTC.

This chain uses TRBV9 with TRBJ1-2, with TRBD1 as a possible D gene (5 bases). The CDR3 has 17 residues. V was pared by 4 bases and J by 0 bases, with 19 bases between. Germline CDR1 and CDR2: SGDLS and YYNGEE. CDR3 sequence (DNA): TGTGCCAGCAGCTCCCCAGGGTGGGGGGGAGCTAACTATGGCTACACCTTC. Translating it yields CASSSPGWGGANYGYTF. Full variable domain (rest looked up from reference TRBV9 and TRBJ1-2): DSGVTQTPKHLITATGQRVTLRCSPRSGDLSVYWYQQSLDQGLQFLIQYYNGEERAKGNILERFSAQQFPDLHSELNLSSLELGDSALYFCASSSPGWGGANYGYTFGSGTRLTVV.

CDR3 coding DNA: TGTGCCAGCACCCGGGGGGCCAACTCCTACAATGAGCAGTTCTTC. Protein product: CASTRGANSYNEQFF. The chain couples TRBV27 to TRBJ2-1; the D gene is possibly TRBD2 (7 bases). The germline V gene has CDR1 MNHEY and CDR2 SMNVEV (reference sequence). V was trimmed by 7 bases and J by 0 bases, leaving 13 bases between them. This CDR3 has 15 amino acids.

The genes are TRBV2 and TRBJ2-7; D gene uncertain. Trimming stripped 4 bases from V and 3 bases from J, with 7 bases between. Germline V gives CDR1 SNHLY, CDR2 FYNNEI. This CDR3 region has 12 residues. The CDR3 nucleotides read TGTGCCAGCAGTGGAGGTCTCTACGAGCAGTACTTC. This translates into CASSGGLYEQYF.

This clone has a single count. The rearrangement links TRBV3-1 (or the pseudogene TRBV3-2) to TRBJ1-6; maybe TRBD1 (6 bases). The CDR3 is made up of 20 amino acids. The germline V gene encodes CDR1 LGHDT and CDR2 YNNKEL (reference sequence). Trimming stripped 0 bases from V and 8 bases from J, with 26 bases between. Written as DNA, the CDR3 is TGTGCCAGCAGCCAAGAAAGTCCCCGCGGGGGGGCCCTTTTTCATTCACCCCTCCACTTT. Protein product: CASSQESPRGGALFHSPLHF.

This chain connects TRBV7-2 to TRBJ2-5; D unclear. Trimming removed 5 bases at V and 4 bases at J, with 11 bases between. Germline lookup yields CDR1 SGHTA and CDR2 FQGNSA. The CDR3 covers 13 residues. In nucleotides, the CDR3 is TGTGCCAGCAGCGAGCCCCCGGTAGAGACCCAGTACTTC. Its protein product is CASSEPPVETQYF.

As concerns this clone: The identical CDR3 is also encoded by other nucleotide sequences in the sample. The V gene is TRBV5-4, the J gene TRBJ1-1, with D tentatively TRBD1 (5 bases). This CDR3 has 13 residues. CDR1 and CDR2 (germline): SGHNT, YYREEE (reference sequence). Trimming left V 0 bases short and J 2 bases short, with 5 bases between. CDR3 sequence (DNA): TGTGCCAGCAGCTTGGGGGGCAACACTGAAGCTTTCTTT. It specifies CASSLGGNTEAFF.

The genes are TRBV30 and TRBJ1-5, with D possibly TRBD1 on 5 matching bases. Trimming took 2 bases from V and 5 from J, leaving 10 bases between them. This CDR3 spans 13 amino acids. Germline loops: CDR1 GTSNPN, CDR2 SVGIG (reference sequence). This CDR3 is CAWSKGMDQPQHF. The DNA for the CDR3 is TGTGCCTGGAGTAAGGGGATGGATCAGCCCCAGCATTTT.

The rearrangement links TRBV7-2 to TRBJ2-5; 10 nucleotides match TRBD1. CDR3 size: 15 residues. In germline, CDR1 is SGHTA, CDR2 FQGNSA. With V trimmed by 4 bases and J by 7 bases, 9 bases remained unmatched. The CDR3 loop reads CASSSKTGGMGTQYF. The CDR3, as DNA: TGTGCCAGCAGCTCAAAGACAGGGGGCATGGGGACCCAGTACTTC.

This clone was recorded many times. The V gene is TRBV6-2 or TRBV6-3, the J gene TRBJ1-5, with D possibly being TRBD1 (5 bases). Trimming cost V 4 bases and J 0 bases, with 10 bases left between them. Germline assignment: CDR1 MNHEY and CDR2 SVGEGT. The CDR3 is 15 residues long. The CDR3 here is CASSWTQGSNQPQHF. In nucleotides, the CDR3 is TGTGCCAGCAGTTGGACGCAGGGTAGCAATCAGCCCCAGCATTTT.

V gene TRBV4-1 combines with J gene TRBJ1-6, with D unresolved. Trimming removed 1 base at V and 5 bases at J, with 6 bases between. The CDR3 consists of 14 residues. Germline V gives CDR1 MGHRA, CDR2 YSYEKL. This CDR3 is CASSQGGNNSPLHF. The DNA for the CDR3 is TGCGCCAGCAGCCAAGGCGGGAATAATTCACCCCTCCACTTT.

This chain connects TRBV10-3 to TRBJ2-3, with 10 bases lining up with TRBD1. CDR1 and CDR2 (germline): ENHRY, SYGVKD. The CDR3 is 16 amino acids. V gave up 0 bases and J gave up 4 bases; unmatched junction bases: 4. CDR3: CAISESPGQGADTQYF. The CDR3 DNA sequence: TGTGCCATCAGTGAGTCCCCCGGACAGGGGGCAGATACGCAGTATTTT.

The V gene is TRBV19, the J gene TRBJ1-5, with 7 bases lining up with TRBD1. CDR1 and CDR2 (germline): LNHDA, SQIVND (reference sequence). The CDR3 contains 19 residues. Germline trimming cut 3 bases from V and 4 bases from J; bases unmatched to any gene: 18. The chain's CDR3 is CASSIIDSGGWFSNQPQHF. DNA for the CDR3: TGTGCCAGTAGTATCATTGATTCAGGGGGATGGTTCTCAAATCAGCCCCAGCATTTT.

V and J are TRBV11-3 and TRBJ2-1; 9 nucleotides align to TRBD1. This CDR3 contains 15 residues. Germline V gives CDR1 SGHNT, CDR2 YENEEA. V lost 7 bases, J lost 4 bases, and 8 bases stayed unmatched. The CDR3 DNA is TGTGCCAGCACTCCGCCGGGACAGGGATACAATGAGCAGTTCTTC. It is translated as CASTPPGQGYNEQFF.

This chain uses TRBV2 with TRBJ2-3; D call uncertain. Germline CDR1 and CDR2: SNHLY and FYNNEI. The CDR3 covers 15 residues. V lost 1 base to trimming and J lost 0 bases, with 8 bases between them. The CDR3 sequence is CASSEGTVSTDTQYF. The CDR3, as DNA: TGTGCCAGCAGTGAAGGGACGGTCAGCACAGATACGCAGTATTTT.

The V call is TRBV7-3, the J call TRBJ2-1; D perhaps matches TRBD1 (6 bases). This CDR3 spans 15 amino acids. Trimming pared 5 bases from V and 5 bases from J, leaving 16 bases between. CDR1 and CDR2 (germline): SGHTA, FQGTGA. The CDR3 DNA reads as TGTGCCAGCAGCCTGACAGGAAGCCTCCACAATGAGCAGTTCTTC. Translated: CASSLTGSLHNEQFF.

J is TRBJ1-1 and V is TRBV30; 7 bases are a match to TRBD1. The V gene end was trimmed by 1 base and the J gene end by 6 bases; junction bases not matched to a gene: 11. The CDR3 runs 15 residues. The germline CDR1 and CDR2 sequences are GTSNPN and SVGIG (reference sequence). In nucleotides, the CDR3 is TGTGCCTGGAGTGCCCGACAGGGTCGTTCCGCTGAAGCTTTCTTT. Amino acid sequence: CAWSARQGRSAEAFF.

The genes are TRBV30 and TRBJ1-3, with TRBD1 as a possible D gene (6 bases). Germline V gene lookup returns CDR1 GTSNPN and CDR2 SVGIG (reference sequence). The V and J ends lost 0 bases and 0 bases respectively, with 9 bases between them. CDR3 size: 15 residues. The CDR3 DNA reads as TGTGCCTGGAGTGTCGGGACAAGCTCTGGAAACACCATATATTTT. Translated, it gives CAWSVGTSSGNTIYF.

This chain uses TRBV5-1 with TRBJ1-3; TRBD1 might be the D (6 bases). The CDR3 is made up of 15 amino acids. Germline V lookup: CDR1 SGHRS, CDR2 YFSETQ. The V and J ends lost 4 bases and 0 bases respectively, with 11 bases between them. The CDR3 DNA reads TGCGCCAGCAGCCCACAGGGTCCCTCTGGAAACACCATATATTTT. It translates to CASSPQGPSGNTIYF. Supplemented by reference TRBV5-1 and TRBJ1-3, the full variable domain reads KAGVTQTPRYLIKTRGQQVTLSCSPISGHRSVSWYQQTPGQGLQFLFEYFSETQRNKGNFPGRFSGRQFSNSRSEMNVSTLELGDSALYLCASSPQGPSGNTIYFGEGSWLTVV.

The rearrangement joins TRBV6-4 to TRBJ1-1, with TRBD1 as a possible D gene (5 bases). Germline CDR1 MRHNA, CDR2 SNTAGT. This CDR3 has 14 amino acids. Trimming cost V 2 bases and J 2 bases, with 9 bases left between them. The CDR3 coding sequence is TGTGCCAGCAGTGACCGACAGAGTAACACTGAAGCTTTCTTT. Translating it yields CASSDRQSNTEAFF.

V usage is TRBV11-3 and J usage is TRBJ2-7; possible D gene TRBD1, 6 bases. Trimming took off 1 base at V and 3 bases at J, with 7 bases between the two ends. This CDR3 contains 13 residues. Looked up from germline, CDR1 is SGHNT and CDR2 is YENEEA. CDR3 DNA: TGTGCCAGCAGCTTAGGGGACAACTACGAGCAGTACTTC. This translates into CASSLGDNYEQYF.

The rearrangement uses TRBV2 and TRBJ1-5; no reliable D call. Germline V gene lookup returns CDR1 SNHLY and CDR2 FYNNEI. V gave up 4 bases and J gave up 5 bases, with 6 bases separating them. This CDR3 is built from 12 residues. CDR3 residues: CASSGPDQPQHF. The CDR3 DNA reads TGTGCCAGCAGTGGGCCTGATCAGCCCCAGCATTTT.

This clone was recorded once. The chain joins TRBV28 to TRBJ2-7; a possible D gene is TRBD2 (6 bases). V lost 7 bases and J lost 3, with 13 bases in between. CDR1 MDHEN and CDR2 SYDVKM come from the germline V gene. CDR3 size: 13 residues. The DNA of the CDR3 is TGTGCCAGCACCCTGGGGGGAAACTACGAGCAGTACTTC. Its translation is CASTLGGNYEQYF.